These 4 T cell receptor beta chains originate from one sample sequenced in a study of CD8 T cells in ankylosing spondylitis. Which antigens these TCRs recognize remains unknown. Findings and limits, study-wide: For ankylosing spondylitis blood, a TCR beta motif of 7 or 8 highly homologous variants appeared characteristic.

TCRdb itself ran the 5' RACE reads through MiXCR, one entry per CDR3 protein. The table lists over 700,000 distinct CDR3 sequences, around 20% of them singletons. The material sequenced was blood, either unsorted or a sorted T cell fraction (not recorded which). Every receptor here comes from a male donor with ankylosing spondylitis.

The V call is TRBV20-1, the J call TRBJ2-4; 7 bases are a match to TRBD1. Germline V lookup: CDR1 DFQATT, CDR2 SNEGSKA (reference sequence). The V segment lost 5 bases and the J segment 4 bases; nucleotides outside the gene matches: 5. This CDR3 region has 13 residues. CDR3 residues: CSAPGTVKNIQYF. As DNA, the CDR3 is TGCAGTGCTCCCGGGACAGTGAAAAACATTCAGTACTTC.

The V call is TRBV4-2, the J call TRBJ2-6, with no clear D. The CDR3 loop spans 19 amino acids. The V and J ends lost 1 base and 2 bases respectively, with 18 bases between them. Germline-derived CDR1 and CDR2 are LGHNA and YNFKEQ. The CDR3 sequence is CASSQVVGIVSAGANVLTF. CDR3 nucleotides: TGTGCCAGCAGCCAAGTAGTGGGAATAGTAAGCGCTGGGGCCAACGTCCTGACTTTC.

This clonotype was counted a few times. The gene calls are TRBV6-2 or TRBV6-3 and TRBJ2-7; 8 bases agree with TRBD1. This CDR3 is built from 16 residues. J was trimmed by 3 bases and V by 0 bases; bases with no gene match: 7. Germline assignment: CDR1 MNHEY and CDR2 SVGEGT. The CDR3, as DNA: TGTGCCAGCAGTTACTCGACGGACAGGGCCTACTACGAGCAGTACTTC. The encoded protein is CASSYSTDRAYYEQYF.

This clonotype was observed a handful of times. The V gene is TRBV3-1, the J gene TRBJ2-3; D may match TRBD1 or TRBD2 (6 bases each). In germline, CDR1 is LGHDT, CDR2 YNNKEL (reference sequence). V gave up 0 bases and J gave up 6 bases, with 13 bases separating them. The CDR3 length is 15 residues. The CDR3 DNA is TGTGCCAGCAGCCAAGATTCACCCGGGGGCGATACGCAGTATTTT. It is translated as CASSQDSPGGDTQYF.